This TCR beta chain emerged from a study of Ad26.COV2.S vaccination and SARS-CoV-2 variants. About the research overall: As a participant in COV1001, the donor was in the Ad26.COV2.S trial arm.

This sample's treatment: 15 to 20 received Ad26.COV2.S at low or high dose, single or two shots; 5 received placebo; per-sample allocation not given. All samples were drawn on day 63, counting from the first vaccine or placebo injection. Study-level points and caveats: Vaccine recipients posted higher spike-specific TCR breadth than their placebo counterparts.

Notes on this clone: Its matching antigen is unknown.

The data were produced by immunoSEQ multiplex PCR, yet TCRdb's version contains in-frame clones alone and is incomplete. The table records about 350,000 clones, around nine tenths of them present only once. The sample in question was peripheral blood, obtained in a trial of Ad26.COV2.S vaccine versus placebo. This clonotype originated in a person between 18 and 65 years old who received the Ad26.COV2.S COVID-19 vaccine or a placebo.

The CDR3 coding sequence is TGTGCCTCGGGGCCCCCCGGGGAGCTGTTTTTT. It is translated as CASGPPGELFF. The J gene is TRBJ2-2, the V gene TRBV28; D might be TRBD1 or TRBD2, each matching 5 bases. V lost 11 bases and J lost 6, with 10 bases in between. The CDR3 runs to 11 residues. From germline, CDR1 is MDHEN and CDR2 SYDVKM.